This T cell receptor beta chain came from a study of blood T cell repertoires in COVID-19. Background on the study: The United States, Italy and Spain were the sources of the acute and convalescent COVID-19 samples.

The authors' processing: Estimates of nucleated cell counts were drawn from the amplification of reference gene primers. Only in-frame clones appear in the TCRdb table, and some are missing; sequencing was by immunoSEQ multiplex PCR. V, J and clone size derive from that table, while D and trimming were established from the DNA sequence. This sample has approximately 180,000 clones, with roughly 84% found just once. V shed 2 bases and J shed 6 bases, with 11 bases lying between them. Germline V lookup: CDR1 LNHDA, CDR2 SQIVND (reference sequence). The CDR3 consists of 14 residues. The TCR sequence derives from a person between 65 and 80 years old with COVID-19, enrolled during active disease. The sample consisted of peripheral blood. This chain joins TRBV19 and TRBJ1-5; D is uncertain. CDR3 region: CASSIRRVSQPQHF. The DNA of the CDR3 is TGTGCCAGTAGTATAAGGAGGGTAAGTCAGCCCCAGCATTTT.